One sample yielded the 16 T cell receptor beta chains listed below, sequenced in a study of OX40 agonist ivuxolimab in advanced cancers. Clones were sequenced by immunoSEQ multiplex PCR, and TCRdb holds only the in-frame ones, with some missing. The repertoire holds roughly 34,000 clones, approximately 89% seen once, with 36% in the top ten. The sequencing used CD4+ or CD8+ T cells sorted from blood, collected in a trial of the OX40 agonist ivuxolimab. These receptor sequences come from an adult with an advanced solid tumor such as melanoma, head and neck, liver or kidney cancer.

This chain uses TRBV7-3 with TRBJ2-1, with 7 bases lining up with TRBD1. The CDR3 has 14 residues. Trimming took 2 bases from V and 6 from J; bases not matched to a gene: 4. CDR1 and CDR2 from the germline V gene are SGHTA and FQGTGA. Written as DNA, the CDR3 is TGTGCCAGCAGCTTAGTGGCAGGGGGCAATGAGCAGTTCTTC. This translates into CASSLVAGGNEQFF.

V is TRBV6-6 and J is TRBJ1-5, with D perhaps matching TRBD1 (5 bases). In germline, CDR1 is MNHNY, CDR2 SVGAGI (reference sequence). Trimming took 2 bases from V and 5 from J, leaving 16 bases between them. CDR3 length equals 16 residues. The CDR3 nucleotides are TGTGCCAGCAGTTACGGCTTCTCGTGGGGGGATCAGCCCCAGCATTTT. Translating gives CASSYGFSWGDQPQHF.

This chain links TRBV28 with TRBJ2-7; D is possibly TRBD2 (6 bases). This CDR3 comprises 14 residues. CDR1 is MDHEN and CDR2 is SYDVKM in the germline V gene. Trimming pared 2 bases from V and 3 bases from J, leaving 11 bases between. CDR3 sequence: CASSLGGNVYEQYF. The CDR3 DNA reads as TGTGCCAGCAGTTTAGGCGGGAATGTCTACGAGCAGTACTTC.

The CDR3 loop is CASSLAGSLEQFF. DNA of the CDR3: TGCGCCAGCAGCTTGGCTGGGTCGCTGGAGCAGTTCTTC. V is TRBV5-1 and J is TRBJ2-1; D remains unclear. Trimming took off 0 bases at V and 10 bases at J, with 11 bases between the two ends. CDR3 size: 13 residues. CDR1 is SGHRS and CDR2 is YFSETQ in the germline V gene.

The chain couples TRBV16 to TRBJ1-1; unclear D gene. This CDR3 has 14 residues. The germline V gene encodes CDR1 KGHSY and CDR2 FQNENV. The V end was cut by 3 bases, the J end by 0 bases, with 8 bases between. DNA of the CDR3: TGTGCCAGCAGCCATTACGACCTGAACACTGAAGCTTTCTTT. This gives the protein CASSHYDLNTEAFF.

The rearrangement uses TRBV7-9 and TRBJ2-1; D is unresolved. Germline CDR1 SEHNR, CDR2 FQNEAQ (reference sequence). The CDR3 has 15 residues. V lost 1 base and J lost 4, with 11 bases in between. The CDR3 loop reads CASSLVVGRYNEQFF. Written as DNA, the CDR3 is TGTGCCAGCAGCTTAGTCGTCGGTAGATACAATGAGCAGTTCTTC.

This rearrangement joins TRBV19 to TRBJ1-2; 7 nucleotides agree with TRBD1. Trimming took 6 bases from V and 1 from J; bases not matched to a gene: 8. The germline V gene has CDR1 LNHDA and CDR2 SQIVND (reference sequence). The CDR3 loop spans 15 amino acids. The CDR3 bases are TGTGCCAGTAGGCCCGCGGGACAGAGTAACTATGGCTACACCTTC. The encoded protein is CASRPAGQSNYGYTF.

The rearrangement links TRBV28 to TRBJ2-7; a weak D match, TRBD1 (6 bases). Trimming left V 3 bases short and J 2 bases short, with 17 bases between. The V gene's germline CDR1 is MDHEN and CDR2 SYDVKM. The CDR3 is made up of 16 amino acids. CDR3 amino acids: CASSFGAGVTTYEQYF. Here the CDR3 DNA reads TGTGCCAGCAGTTTCGGGGCAGGGGTTACCACCTACGAGCAGTACTTC.

The chain's CDR3 is CASSLGGTAYNEQFF. CDR3 in DNA: TGTGCCAGCAGCTTAGGCGGGACAGCATACAATGAGCAGTTCTTC. The chain carries TRBV13 and TRBJ2-1, with 7 bases matching TRBD1. CDR3 length: 15 amino acids. Losses at the gene ends were 0 bases for V and 4 bases for J; bases not matched to a gene: 3. Germline V gene sequence: CDR1 PRHDT, CDR2 FYEKMQ (reference sequence).

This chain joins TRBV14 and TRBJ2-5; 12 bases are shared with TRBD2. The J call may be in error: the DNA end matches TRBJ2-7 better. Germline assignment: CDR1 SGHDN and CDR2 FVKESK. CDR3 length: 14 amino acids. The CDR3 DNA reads TGTGCCAGCAGCCCGACTAGCGGGAGAGCCGAGCAGTACTTC. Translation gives CASSPTSGRAEQYF.

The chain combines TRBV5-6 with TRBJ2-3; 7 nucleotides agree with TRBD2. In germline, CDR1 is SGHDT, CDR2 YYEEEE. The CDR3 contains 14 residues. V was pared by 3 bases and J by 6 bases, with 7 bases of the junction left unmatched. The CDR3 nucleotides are TGTGCCAGCAGCTGGGGAGGGGCGCCGGATACGCAGTATTTT. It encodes CASSWGGAPDTQYF.

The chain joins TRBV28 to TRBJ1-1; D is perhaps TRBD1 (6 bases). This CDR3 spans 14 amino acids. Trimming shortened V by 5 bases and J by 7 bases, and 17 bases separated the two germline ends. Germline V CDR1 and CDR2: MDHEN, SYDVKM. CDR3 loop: CASSVGGRVGEAFF. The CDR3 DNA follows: TGTGCCAGCAGTGTTGGGGGGCGCGTCGGTGAAGCTTTCTTT.

The CDR3 sequence: CASSWGAGPYEQYF. For the CDR3, the DNA is TGTGCCAGTAGTTGGGGGGCAGGCCCCTACGAGCAGTACTTC. The chain recombines TRBV19 with TRBJ2-7, with D perhaps assigned TRBD1 or TRBD2 (6 bases each). Germline V gene data show CDR1 as LNHDA and CDR2 as SQIVND (reference sequence). The length of the CDR3 is 14 residues. Trimming removed 5 bases at V and 2 bases at J, with 13 bases between. Complete variable domain (other parts from reference TRBV19 and TRBJ2-7): DGGITQSPKYLFRKEGQNVTLSCEQNLNHDAMYWYRQDPGQGLRLIYYSQIVNDFQKGDIAEGYSVSREKKESFPLTVTSAQKNPTAFYLCASSWGAGPYEQYFGPGTRLTVT.

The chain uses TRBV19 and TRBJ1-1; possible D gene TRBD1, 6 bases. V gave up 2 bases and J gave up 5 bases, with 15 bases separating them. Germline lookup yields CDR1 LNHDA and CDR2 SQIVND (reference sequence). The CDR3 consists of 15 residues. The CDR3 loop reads CASSISQGSGTEAFF. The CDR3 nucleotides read TGTGCCAGTAGTATAAGTCAGGGGTCAGGGACTGAAGCTTTCTTT. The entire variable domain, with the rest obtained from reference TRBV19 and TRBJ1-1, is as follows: DGGITQSPKYLFRKEGQNVTLSCEQNLNHDAMYWYRQDPGQGLRLIYYSQIVNDFQKGDIAEGYSVSREKKESFPLTVTSAQKNPTAFYLCASSISQGSGTEAFFGQGTRLTVV.

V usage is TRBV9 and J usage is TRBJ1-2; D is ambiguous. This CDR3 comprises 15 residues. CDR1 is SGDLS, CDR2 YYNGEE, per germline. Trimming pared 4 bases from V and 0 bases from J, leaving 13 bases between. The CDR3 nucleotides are TGTGCCAGCAGCCCCCAGGTTGGATCTAACTATGGCTACACCTTC. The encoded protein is CASSPQVGSNYGYTF.

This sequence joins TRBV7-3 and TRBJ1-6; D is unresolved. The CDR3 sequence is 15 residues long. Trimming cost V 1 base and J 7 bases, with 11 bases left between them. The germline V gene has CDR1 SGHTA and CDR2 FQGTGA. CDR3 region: CASSLRGGLNSPLHF. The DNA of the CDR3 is TGTGCCAGCAGCTTAAGGGGAGGGTTGAATTCACCCCTCCACTTT.